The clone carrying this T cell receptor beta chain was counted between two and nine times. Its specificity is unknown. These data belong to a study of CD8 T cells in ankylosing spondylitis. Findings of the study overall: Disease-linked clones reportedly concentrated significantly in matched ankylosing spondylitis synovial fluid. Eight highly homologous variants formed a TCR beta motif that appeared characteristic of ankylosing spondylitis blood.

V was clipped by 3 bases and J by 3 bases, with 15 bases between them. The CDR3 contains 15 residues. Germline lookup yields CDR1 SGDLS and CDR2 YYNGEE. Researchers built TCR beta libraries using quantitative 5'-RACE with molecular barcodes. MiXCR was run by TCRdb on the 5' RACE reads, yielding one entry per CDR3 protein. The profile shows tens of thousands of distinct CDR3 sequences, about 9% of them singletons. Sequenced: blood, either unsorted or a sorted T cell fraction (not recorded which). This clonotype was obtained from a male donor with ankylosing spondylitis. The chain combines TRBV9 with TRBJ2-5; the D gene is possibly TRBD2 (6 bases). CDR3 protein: CASSGGRSGEETQYF. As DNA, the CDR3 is TGTGCCAGCAGCGGGGGGAGGAGCGGAGAAGAGACCCAGTACTTC.